The 21 T cell receptor beta chains below all came from one sample that was sequenced in a study of cytomegalovirus exposure and HLA in healthy donors. Primers included in the PCR were 60 Vbeta and 13 Jbeta primers. Only in-frame clones appear in the TCRdb table, and some are missing; sequencing was by immunoSEQ multiplex PCR. Among 200,000 or so clones listed, less than 90% were seen once. Sequencing was performed on PBMCs. These receptors came from a girl in the first two years of life in good health and CMV-seronegative.

This clone was seen only once. V is TRBV5-1 and J is TRBJ2-7; no firm D call. Looked up from germline, CDR1 is SGHRS and CDR2 is YFSETQ. Trimming shortened V by 0 bases and J by 0 bases, and 7 bases separated the two germline ends. CDR3 length: 14 amino acids. The CDR3 reads CASSLDSTSYEQYF. CDR3 bases: TGCGCCAGCAGCTTGGACTCAACCTCCTACGAGCAGTACTTC.

The V gene is TRBV14, the J gene TRBJ2-5; 9 positions agree with TRBD2. The V gene end was trimmed by 4 bases and the J gene end by 4 bases; junction bases not matched to a gene: 10. Germline CDR1 SGHDN, CDR2 FVKESK. This CDR3 comprises 16 residues. CDR3 protein: CASSLWAGGPLETQYF. In nucleotides, the CDR3 is TGTGCCAGCAGCCTCTGGGCGGGAGGGCCCCTAGAGACCCAGTACTTC.

In this sample, this clone turned up a few times. The CDR3 spells CASSRPGTGTEAFF. The CDR3 DNA reads as TGTGCCAGCAGTCGTCCCGGGACAGGGACTGAAGCTTTCTTT. The chain combines TRBV6-6 with TRBJ1-1; 9 nucleotides match TRBD1. The germline CDR1 and CDR2 sequences are MNHNY and SVGAGI (reference sequence). This CDR3 has 14 amino acids. Trimming at V came to 5 bases and at J to 5 bases, leaving 6 bases not matched to a gene.

Here the CDR3 DNA reads TGTGCCAGCAGTTACCCAGGGGGAGAGACCCAGTACTTC. Translated: CASSYPGGETQYF. The chain uses TRBV6-5 and TRBJ2-5; 7 bases line up with TRBD1. Germline V gene lookup returns CDR1 MNHEY and CDR2 SVGAGI. This CDR3 is 13 amino acids long. V was pared by 2 bases and J by 4 bases, with 1 base of the junction left unmatched.

Notes on this clone: This sample includes further DNA sequences coding for the same CDR3. This sequence joins TRBV9 and TRBJ1-2; no clear D gene. Germline V lookup: CDR1 SGDLS, CDR2 YYNGEE. CDR3 length: 17 amino acids. V was clipped by 3 bases and J by 2 bases, with 20 bases between them. The CDR3 bases are TGTGCCAGCAGCGCGGGCCAAGGGAGGCGGCCAAACTATGGCTACACCTTC. Translating it yields CASSAGQGRRPNYGYTF.

This clone was seen a few times. The chain employs TRBV9 and TRBJ1-1; 7 bases match TRBD1. Germline V CDR1 and CDR2: SGDLS, YYNGEE. Trimming at V came to 3 bases and at J to 8 bases, leaving 7 bases not matched to a gene. This CDR3 has 13 amino acids. The CDR3, as DNA: TGTGCCAGCAGCGCAAATTACAGGGGCGAAGCTTTCTTT. The encoded protein is CASSANYRGEAFF.

Only one count was recorded for this clone. The chain couples TRBV6-5 to TRBJ1-2; D possibly corresponds to TRBD1 (5 bases). V was cut by 0 bases and J by 7 bases, with 12 bases left in between. Per the germline V gene, CDR1 is MNHEY and CDR2 is SVGAGI. The CDR3 runs to 14 residues. The DNA for the CDR3 is TGTGCCAGCAGTTACTCGACCAGGGTCGGTGGCTACACCTTC. This codes for CASSYSTRVGGYTF.

Only one count was recorded for this clone. The chain employs TRBV4-1 and TRBJ2-7; 8 nucleotides line up with TRBD2. Losses at the gene ends were 4 bases for V and 5 bases for J; bases not matched to a gene: 4. Germline CDR1 is MGHRA and CDR2 is YSYEKL. The CDR3 has 13 amino acids. In nucleotides, the CDR3 is TGCGCCAGCAGCCCTACGACTAGCGACGAGCAGTACTTC. Protein sequence: CASSPTTSDEQYF.

J is TRBJ1-4 and V is TRBV29-1; TRBD1 aligns across 9 bases. CDR3 length: 12 amino acids. The V and J ends lost 3 bases and 7 bases, in that order; junction bases with no gene match: 0. The V gene's germline CDR1 is SQVTM and CDR2 ANQGSEA. The CDR3 DNA follows: TGCAGCGTTGAGACAGGGGGTGAAAAACTGTTTTTT. Its translation: CSVETGGEKLFF.

The V call is TRBV4-3, the J call TRBJ2-3; 10 nucleotides agree with TRBD2. The CDR3 extends over 15 amino acids. Germline CDR1 is LGHNA and CDR2 is YSLEER. With 2 bases clipped from V and 1 base from J, the junction kept 0 bases outside the gene matches. The chain's CDR3 is CASSQLAGGTDTQYF. As DNA, the CDR3 is TGCGCCAGCAGCCAACTAGCGGGAGGCACAGATACGCAGTATTTT.

The chain has TRBV30 and TRBJ1-1; D might be TRBD1 (6 bases). The CDR3 sequence is 12 residues long. V gave up 8 bases and J gave up 8 bases, with 18 bases separating them. Per germline, CDR1 GTSNPN and CDR2 SVGIG (reference sequence). The CDR3 nucleotides read TGTGCCCGGTCGTGGGGGGGCTCCGAAGCTTTCTTT. It translates to CARSWGGSEAFF.

CDR3 sequence (DNA): TGCGCCAGCAGCCAAGTAGGTATAGCTCCAGATTTTAATTCACCCCTCCACTTT. It translates to CASSQVGIAPDFNSPLHF. This chain uses TRBV4-1 with TRBJ1-6, with unresolved D. V lost 1 base and J 6 bases, leaving 19 bases between the germline ends. CDR1 and CDR2 from the germline V gene are MGHRA and YSYEKL. CDR3 length: 18 amino acids.

The chain links TRBV6-5 to TRBJ2-7, with 8 bases lining up with TRBD2. The CDR3 is made up of 14 amino acids. The V segment lost 2 bases and the J segment 3 bases; nucleotides outside the gene matches: 3. CDR1 and CDR2 from the germline V gene are MNHEY and SVGAGI. CDR3 nucleotides: TGTGCCAGCAGTTACCGGGCGGGGGGCTACGAGCAGTACTTC. The encoded protein is CASSYRAGGYEQYF.

The chain combines TRBV19 with TRBJ1-1, with 7 bases fitting TRBD1. The CDR3 sequence is 13 residues long. Germline V lookup: CDR1 LNHDA, CDR2 SQIVND (reference sequence). V shed 7 bases, J shed 4 bases, and the junction held 6 bases outside the gene matches. The CDR3 loop reads CASTNRGGTEAFF. The CDR3 bases are TGTGCCAGTACTAACAGGGGTGGCACTGAAGCTTTCTTT.

CDR3 residues: CSVRTSGHNEQFF. The CDR3 DNA reads as TGCAGCGTTAGGACTAGCGGGCACAATGAGCAGTTCTTC. The V gene is TRBV29-1, the J gene TRBJ2-1; 11 nucleotides line up with TRBD2. After removal of 5 bases from V and 5 bases from J, the junction contained 2 bases not matched to a gene. The CDR3 loop spans 13 amino acids. Germline lookup yields CDR1 SQVTM and CDR2 ANQGSEA.

The genes are TRBV5-1 and TRBJ2-3, with D tentatively TRBD1 (6 bases). Germline V gene sequence: CDR1 SGHRS, CDR2 YFSETQ. This CDR3 has 18 amino acids. Trimming cost V 3 bases and J 1 base, with 21 bases left between them. CDR3 region: CASSSPQIKYRGTDTQYF. For the CDR3, the DNA is TGCGCCAGCAGCTCCCCGCAGATTAAGTACAGGGGCACAGATACGCAGTATTTT.

The chain joins TRBV2 to TRBJ1-5; 10 nucleotides agree with TRBD1. J was trimmed by 1 base and V by 6 bases; bases with no gene match: 3. There are 15 residues in the CDR3. Looked up from germline, CDR1 is SNHLY and CDR2 is FYNNEI. The CDR3 DNA follows: TGTGCCAGCAGGAAGACAGGGGGCAGCAATCAGCCCCAGCATTTT. Protein product: CASRKTGGSNQPQHF.

The V call is TRBV2, the J call TRBJ2-3, with 8 positions matching TRBD2. Germline CDR1 SNHLY, CDR2 FYNNEI. With 4 bases clipped from V and 6 bases from J, the junction kept 18 bases outside the gene matches. The CDR3 has 18 residues. In DNA form, the CDR3 reads TGTGCCAGCAGTGGGGCTAGCGGGCGAATTACCCTGAGGGATACGCAGTATTTT. It translates to CASSGASGRITLRDTQYF.

The rearrangement joins TRBV5-1 to TRBJ2-1; 10 bases are a match to TRBD2. Per germline, CDR1 SGHRS and CDR2 YFSETQ. The V segment lost 4 bases and the J segment 8 bases; nucleotides outside the gene matches: 18. The CDR3 is made up of 18 amino acids. CDR3 DNA sequence: TGCGCCAGCAGCCCCGCGGCTCTAGCGGGAGTTTGGAAGCATGAGCAGTTCTTC. Its protein product is CASSPAALAGVWKHEQFF.

The V gene is TRBV11-1, the J gene TRBJ2-2, with D possibly being TRBD2 (5 bases). The CDR3 loop spans 15 amino acids. The ends were cut back, 6 bases at V and 0 bases at J, with 11 bases in the middle. Germline loops: CDR1 SGHAT, CDR2 FQDESV (reference sequence). CDR3 sequence reads: CASSFAGTNTGELFF. CDR3 sequence (DNA): TGTGCCAGCAGTTTTGCGGGTACGAACACCGGGGAGCTGTTTTTT.

V usage is TRBV7-9 and J usage is TRBJ2-3; 7 nucleotides agree with TRBD2. Unmatched junction bases numbered 1, after V lost 4 bases and J lost 0 bases. Germline V gene data show CDR1 as SEHNR and CDR2 as FQNEAQ (reference sequence). CDR3 length: 14 amino acids. In DNA form, the CDR3 reads TGTGCCAGCAGCTATAGCGGGAGCACAGATACGCAGTATTTT. Translating gives CASSYSGSTDTQYF.